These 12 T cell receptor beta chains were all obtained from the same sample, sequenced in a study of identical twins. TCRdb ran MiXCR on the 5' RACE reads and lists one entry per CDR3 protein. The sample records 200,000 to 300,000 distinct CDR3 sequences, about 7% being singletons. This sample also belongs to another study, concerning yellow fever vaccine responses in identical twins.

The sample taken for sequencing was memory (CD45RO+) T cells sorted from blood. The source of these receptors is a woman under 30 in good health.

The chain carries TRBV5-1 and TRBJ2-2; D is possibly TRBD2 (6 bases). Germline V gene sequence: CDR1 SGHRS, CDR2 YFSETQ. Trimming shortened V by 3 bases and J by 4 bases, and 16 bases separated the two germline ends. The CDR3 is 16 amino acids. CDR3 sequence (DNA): TGCGCCAGCAGCTATCTTACAGTGGGGGGCACCGGGGAGCTGTTTTTT. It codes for CASSYLTVGGTGELFF.

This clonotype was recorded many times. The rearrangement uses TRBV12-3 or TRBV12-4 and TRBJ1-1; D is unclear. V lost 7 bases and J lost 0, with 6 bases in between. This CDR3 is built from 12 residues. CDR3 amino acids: CASNRLNTEAFF. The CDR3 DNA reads TGTGCCAGCAACCGATTGAACACTGAAGCTTTCTTT.

This chain's CDR3 is CASSLHGGSGNTIYF. The CDR3 DNA reads as TGTGCCAGCAGCTTACACGGAGGCTCTGGAAACACCATATATTTT. The chain recombines TRBV7-2 with TRBJ1-3; D call uncertain. This CDR3 comprises 15 residues. Per the germline V gene, CDR1 is SGHTA and CDR2 is FQGNSA. V was trimmed by 2 bases and J by 0 bases, leaving 8 bases between them.

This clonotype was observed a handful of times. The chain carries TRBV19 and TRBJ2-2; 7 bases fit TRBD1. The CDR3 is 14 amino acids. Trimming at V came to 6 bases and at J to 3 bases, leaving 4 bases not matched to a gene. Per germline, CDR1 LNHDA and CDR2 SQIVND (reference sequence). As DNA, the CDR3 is TGTGCCAGTAGGCCGACAGGGCACACCGGGGAGCTGTTTTTT. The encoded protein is CASRPTGHTGELFF.

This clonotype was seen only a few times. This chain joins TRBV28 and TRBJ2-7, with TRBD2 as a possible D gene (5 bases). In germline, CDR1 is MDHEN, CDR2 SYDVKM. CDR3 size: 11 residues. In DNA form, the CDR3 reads TGTGCCAGCAGGATTTACGGGGAATGGCACGTC. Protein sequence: CASRIYGEWHV.

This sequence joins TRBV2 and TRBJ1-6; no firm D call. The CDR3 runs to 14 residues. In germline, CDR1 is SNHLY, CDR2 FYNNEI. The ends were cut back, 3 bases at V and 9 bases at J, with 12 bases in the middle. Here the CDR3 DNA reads TGTGCCAGCAGTGAGTCGTCTGTGGGTTCACCCCTCCACTTT. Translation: CASSESSVGSPLHF.

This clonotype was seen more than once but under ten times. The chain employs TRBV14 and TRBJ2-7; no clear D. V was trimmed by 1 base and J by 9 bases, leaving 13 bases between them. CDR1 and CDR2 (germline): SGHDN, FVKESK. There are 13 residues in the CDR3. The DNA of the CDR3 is TGTGCCAGCAGCCAAGGATCCCAATTGGGGCAGTACTTC. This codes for CASSQGSQLGQYF.

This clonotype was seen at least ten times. CDR3 in DNA: TGTGCCAGCAGTTTTTGGACTTCTAGCACAGATACGCAGTATTTT. Its translation is CASSFWTSSTDTQYF. The J gene is TRBJ2-3, the V gene TRBV27; D possibly corresponds to TRBD2 (5 bases). The CDR3 loop spans 15 amino acids. V dropped 3 bases and J dropped 0 bases, with 10 bases sitting between them. Germline CDR1 MNHEY, CDR2 SMNVEV (reference sequence).

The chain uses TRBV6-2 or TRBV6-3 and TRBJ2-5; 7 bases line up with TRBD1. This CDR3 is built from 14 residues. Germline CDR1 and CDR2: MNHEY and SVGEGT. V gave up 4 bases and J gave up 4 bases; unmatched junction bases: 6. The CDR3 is CASSWTGSPETQYF. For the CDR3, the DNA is TGTGCCAGCAGTTGGACAGGATCCCCAGAGACCCAGTACTTC.

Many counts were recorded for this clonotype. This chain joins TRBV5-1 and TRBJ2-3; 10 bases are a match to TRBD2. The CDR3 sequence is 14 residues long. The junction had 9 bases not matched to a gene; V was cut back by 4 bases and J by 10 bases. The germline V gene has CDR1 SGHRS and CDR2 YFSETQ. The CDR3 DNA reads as TGCGCCAGCAGCCCTGGGACTAGCGTTTTAGCGCAGTATTTT. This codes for CASSPGTSVLAQYF.

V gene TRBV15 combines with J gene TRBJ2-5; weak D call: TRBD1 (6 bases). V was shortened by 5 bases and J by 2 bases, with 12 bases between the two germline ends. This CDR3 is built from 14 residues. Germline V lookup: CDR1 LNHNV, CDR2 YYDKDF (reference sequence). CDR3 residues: CATSPDRYQETQYF. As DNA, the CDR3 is TGTGCCACCAGCCCCGACAGGTATCAAGAGACCCAGTACTTC.

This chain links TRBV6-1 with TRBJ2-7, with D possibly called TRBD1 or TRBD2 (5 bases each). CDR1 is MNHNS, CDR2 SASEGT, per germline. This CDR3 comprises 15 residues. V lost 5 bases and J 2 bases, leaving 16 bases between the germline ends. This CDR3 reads CASSLNLEGPYEQYV. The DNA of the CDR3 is TGTGCCAGCAGTCTGAACCTTGAGGGGCCCTACGAGCAGTACGTC.